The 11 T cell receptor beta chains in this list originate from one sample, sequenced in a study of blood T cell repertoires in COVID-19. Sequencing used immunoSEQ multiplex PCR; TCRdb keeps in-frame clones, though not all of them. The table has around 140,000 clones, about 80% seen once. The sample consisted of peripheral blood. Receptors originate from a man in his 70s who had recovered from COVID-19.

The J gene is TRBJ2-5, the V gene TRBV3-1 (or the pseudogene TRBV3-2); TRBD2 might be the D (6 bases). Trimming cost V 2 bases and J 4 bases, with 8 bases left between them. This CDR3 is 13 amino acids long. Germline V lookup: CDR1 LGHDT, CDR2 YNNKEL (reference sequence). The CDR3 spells CASSQLASETQYF. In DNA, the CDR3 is TGTGCCAGCAGCCAACTAGCGTCAGAGACCCAGTACTTC.

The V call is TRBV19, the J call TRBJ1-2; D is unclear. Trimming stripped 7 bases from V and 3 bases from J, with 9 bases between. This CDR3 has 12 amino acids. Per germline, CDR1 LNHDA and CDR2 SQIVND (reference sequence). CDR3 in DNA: TGTGCCAGTACTGGCCGGGACTATGGCTACACCTTC. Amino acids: CASTGRDYGYTF.

CDR3 protein: CASGDAGAYQETQYF. For the CDR3, the DNA is TGTGCCAGCGGCGATGCGGGCGCCTACCAAGAGACCCAGTACTTC. The rearrangement links TRBV11-2 to TRBJ2-5; a possible D gene is TRBD2 (5 bases). The CDR3 consists of 15 residues. Germline assignment: CDR1 SGHAT and CDR2 FQNNGV. Trimming cost V 8 bases and J 0 bases, with 16 bases left between them.

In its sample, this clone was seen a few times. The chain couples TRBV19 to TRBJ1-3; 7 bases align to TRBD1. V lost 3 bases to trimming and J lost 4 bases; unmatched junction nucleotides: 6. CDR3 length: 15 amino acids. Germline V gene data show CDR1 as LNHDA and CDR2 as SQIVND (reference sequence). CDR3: CASSMDRMGGNTIYF. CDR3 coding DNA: TGTGCCAGTAGTATGGACAGGATGGGCGGAAACACCATATATTTT.

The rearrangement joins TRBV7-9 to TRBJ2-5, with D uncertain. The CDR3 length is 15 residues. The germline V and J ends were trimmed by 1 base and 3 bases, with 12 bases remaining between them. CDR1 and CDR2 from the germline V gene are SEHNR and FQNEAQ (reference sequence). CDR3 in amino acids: CASSLGDGVEETQYF. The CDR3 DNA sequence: TGTGCCAGCAGCTTAGGCGATGGAGTTGAAGAGACCCAGTACTTC.

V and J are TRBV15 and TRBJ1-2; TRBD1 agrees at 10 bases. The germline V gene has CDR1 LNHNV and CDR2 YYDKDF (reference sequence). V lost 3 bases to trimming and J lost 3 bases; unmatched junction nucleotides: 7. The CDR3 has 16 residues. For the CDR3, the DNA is TGTGCCACCAGCAGCGACAGGGGGCGGTCCGACTATGGCTACACCTTC. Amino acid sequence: CATSSDRGRSDYGYTF.

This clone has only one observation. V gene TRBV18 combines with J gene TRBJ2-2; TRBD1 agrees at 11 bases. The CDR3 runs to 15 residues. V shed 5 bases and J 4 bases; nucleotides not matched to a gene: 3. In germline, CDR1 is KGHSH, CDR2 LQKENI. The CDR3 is CASSTGTGGTGELFF. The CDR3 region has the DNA TGTGCCAGCTCAACCGGGACAGGGGGCACCGGGGAGCTGTTTTTT.

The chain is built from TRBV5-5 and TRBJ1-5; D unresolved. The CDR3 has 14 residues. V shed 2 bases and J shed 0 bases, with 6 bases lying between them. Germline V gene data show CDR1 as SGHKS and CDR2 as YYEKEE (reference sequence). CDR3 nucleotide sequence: TGTGCCAGCAGCTTAGAGGTTAGCAATCAGCCCCAGCATTTT. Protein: CASSLEVSNQPQHF.

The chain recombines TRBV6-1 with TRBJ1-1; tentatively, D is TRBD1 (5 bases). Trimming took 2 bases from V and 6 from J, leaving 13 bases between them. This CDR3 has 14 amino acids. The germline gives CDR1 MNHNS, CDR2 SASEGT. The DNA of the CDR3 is TGTGCCAGCAGTGAATGGGGGACTGGCGCTGAAGCTTTCTTT. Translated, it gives CASSEWGTGAEAFF.

The CDR3 DNA follows: TGTGCCAGCAGCGTAAGGGGTACCACAGATACGCAGTATTTT. It yields the protein CASSVRGTTDTQYF. The rearrangement links TRBV9 to TRBJ2-3; maybe TRBD1 (5 bases). The CDR3 length is 14 residues. Looked up from germline, CDR1 is SGDLS and CDR2 is YYNGEE. V lost 1 base to trimming and J lost 2 bases, with 8 bases between them.

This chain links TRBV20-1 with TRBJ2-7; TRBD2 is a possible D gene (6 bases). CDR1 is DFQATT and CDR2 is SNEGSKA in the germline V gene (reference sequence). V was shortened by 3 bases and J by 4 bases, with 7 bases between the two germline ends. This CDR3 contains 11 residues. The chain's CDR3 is CSARAGYEQYF. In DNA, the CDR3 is TGCAGTGCTAGGGCGGGGTACGAGCAGTACTTC.